This T cell receptor beta chain is drawn from a study of vaccination and CD4 T cells after COVID-19. Study details: Control cultures were supplied with a CEFX pool, an HIV-1 Nef pool, or no peptide at all.

CDR1 SGHRS and CDR2 YFSETQ come from the germline V gene. The V and J ends lost 4 bases and 5 bases, in that order; junction bases with no gene match: 8. This CDR3 spans 16 amino acids. The Oncomine TCR Beta short-read assay generated sequence data from the DNA of cultured CD4+ T cells. MiXCR was run by TCRdb on the PCR reads, yielding one entry per CDR3 protein. The sample consists of about 23,000 distinct CDR3 sequences, approximately 50% of them appearing once. Of note for this clonotype: Its antigen is unknown.

As for treatment: approximately 10-day PBMC culture with coronavirus spike peptide pools or control peptides (ViraFEST assay). The sequence was collected from a human donor who had recovered from COVID-19. Sequenced: CD4+ T cells from blood, cultured in vitro. The chain joins TRBV5-1 to TRBJ2-5; TRBD2 matches at 13 bases. The CDR3, as DNA: TGCGCCAGCAGCCCTTGGACTAGCGGGAGTCGGGAGACCCAGTACTTC. Amino acids: CASSPWTSGSRETQYF.